The T cell receptor beta chain described here comes from a study of CD4 and CD8 cells across lung adenocarcinoma regions. Donors had localized lung adenocarcinoma, a non-small cell lung cancer. This CDR3 is 15 amino acids long. The V gene's germline CDR1 is WNHNN and CDR2 SYGVQD (reference sequence). V was cut by 10 bases and J by 0 bases, with 19 bases left in between. In TCRdb, the PCR reads were re-called with MiXCR into one record per CDR3 protein. The table lists 9,000 to 13,000 distinct CDR3 sequences, 40% to 65% of them singletons, with 20% in the top ten. This sequence joins TRBV10-1 and TRBJ2-7; weak D call: TRBD2 (6 bases). Sequencing was done on a sample of CD4+ T cells from the center of a lung tumor. This TCR came from a male donor with lung adenocarcinoma. The CD4 and CD8 labels of this study may be unreliable. The CDR3 region has the DNA TGCGCCATTAGCTCATGGGGGAGGAGCTCCTACGAGCAGTACTTC. Translation: CAISSWGRSSYEQYF.